The present entry profiles one T cell receptor (beta chain) with its context. The target antigen is unknown. The data were produced by immunoSEQ multiplex PCR, yet TCRdb's version contains in-frame clones alone and is incomplete. The sample consists of approximately 110,000 clones, around 90% of them appearing once. Trimming at V came to 0 bases and at J to 5 bases, leaving 7 bases not matched to a gene. The germline CDR1 and CDR2 sequences are LGHNA and YNFKEQ. The CDR3 is 16 residues long. This entry is derived from a study of T cell responses to AZD1222 COVID-19 vaccine. Findings of the study overall: Regions 160-218 and 743-854 held dominance among vaccine-associated CD4 TCRs, which spanned spike. Baseline seropositivity characterized only a handful of AZD1222 recipients.

The sequenced sample was peripheral blood, obtained on day 0 of AZD1222 vaccination. This receptor was taken from an adult in good health. The rearrangement uses TRBV4-2 and TRBJ1-2; 9 nucleotides align to TRBD1. CDR3 coding DNA: TGTGCCAGCAGCCAAGATACAGGGGGCATTGAATATGGCTACACCTTC. The encoded protein is CASSQDTGGIEYGYTF.